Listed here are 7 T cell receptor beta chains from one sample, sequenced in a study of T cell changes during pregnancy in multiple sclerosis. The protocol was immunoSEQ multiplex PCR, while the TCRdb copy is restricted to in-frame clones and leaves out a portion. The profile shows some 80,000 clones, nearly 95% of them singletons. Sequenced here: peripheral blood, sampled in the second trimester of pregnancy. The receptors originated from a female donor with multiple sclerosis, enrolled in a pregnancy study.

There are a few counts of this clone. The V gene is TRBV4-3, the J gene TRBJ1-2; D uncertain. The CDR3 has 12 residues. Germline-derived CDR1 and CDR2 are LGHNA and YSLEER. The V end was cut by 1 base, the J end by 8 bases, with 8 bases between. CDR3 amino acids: CASSQGPGGYTF. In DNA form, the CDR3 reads TGCGCCAGCAGCCAAGGTCCGGGGGGCTACACCTTC.

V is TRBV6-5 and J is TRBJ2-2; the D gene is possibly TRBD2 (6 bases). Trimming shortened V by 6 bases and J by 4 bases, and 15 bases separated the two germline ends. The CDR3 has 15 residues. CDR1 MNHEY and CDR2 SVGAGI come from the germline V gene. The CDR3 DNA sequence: TGTGCCAGCAGCCAAACTTTCGGGAGCACCGGGGAGCTGTTTTTT. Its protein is CASSQTFGSTGELFF.

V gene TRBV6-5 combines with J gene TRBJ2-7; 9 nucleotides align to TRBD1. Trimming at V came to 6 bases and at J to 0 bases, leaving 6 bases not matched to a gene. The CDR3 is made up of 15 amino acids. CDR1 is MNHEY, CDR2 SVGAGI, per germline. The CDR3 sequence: CASRLGQGISYEQYF. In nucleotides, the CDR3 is TGTGCCAGCAGACTCGGACAGGGGATCTCCTACGAGCAGTACTTC.

CDR3 in amino acids: CASSLKGLAGGGTGTQYF. Here the CDR3 DNA reads TGTGCCAGCAGCCTAAAGGGACTAGCGGGGGGGGGAACTGGCACGCAGTATTTT. The chain joins TRBV4-2 to TRBJ2-3; TRBD2 matches 16 bases. J gave up 9 bases and V 4 bases, and 13 bases lay outside the gene matches. The length of the CDR3 is 18 residues. Germline lookup yields CDR1 LGHNA and CDR2 YNFKEQ.

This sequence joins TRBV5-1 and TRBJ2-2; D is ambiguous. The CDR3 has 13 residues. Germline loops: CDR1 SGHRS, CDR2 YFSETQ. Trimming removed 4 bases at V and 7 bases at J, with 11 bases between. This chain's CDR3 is CASSRPSIGELFF. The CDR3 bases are TGCGCCAGCAGCAGGCCTAGTATCGGGGAGCTGTTTTTT.

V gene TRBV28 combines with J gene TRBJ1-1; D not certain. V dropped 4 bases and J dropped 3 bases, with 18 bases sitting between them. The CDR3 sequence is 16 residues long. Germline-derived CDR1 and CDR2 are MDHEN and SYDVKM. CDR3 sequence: CASSSAGTGRHTEAFF. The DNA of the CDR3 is TGTGCCAGCAGTTCCGCGGGAACCGGACGTCACACTGAAGCTTTCTTT.

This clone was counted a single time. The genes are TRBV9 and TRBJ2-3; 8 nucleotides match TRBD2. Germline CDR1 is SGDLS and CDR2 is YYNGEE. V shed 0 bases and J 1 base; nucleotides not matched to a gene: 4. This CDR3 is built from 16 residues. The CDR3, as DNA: TGTGCCAGCAGCGTAGATAGCGGGACGGGCACAGATACGCAGTATTTT. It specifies CASSVDSGTGTDTQYF.